This record looks at one T cell receptor beta chain sequence and its context. Participants' own reports of clinical history determined their cohort assignment. CDR3 length equals 14 residues. V lost 6 bases to trimming and J lost 4 bases; unmatched junction nucleotides: 8. From germline, CDR1 is MDHEN and CDR2 SYDVKM. Original analysis: Amplified reference gene primers provided the basis for estimating nucleated cell counts. Produced via immunoSEQ multiplex PCR; TCRdb's table is partial and in-frame only. V and J calls and clone size are given by that table; D and trimming were obtained from the DNA. The sample has a few hundred thousand clones; 80% are singletons. This entry belongs to a study of blood T cell repertoires in COVID-19.

The chain employs TRBV28 and TRBJ2-7, with 8 nucleotides matching TRBD1. The sequence came from a man aged 30-40 years with acute COVID-19. Sequenced: PBMCs or T cells enriched from blood (not recorded which). DNA for the CDR3: TGTGCCAGCAGGCCCGGGACAGGACCTTACGAGCAGTACTTC. Its translation is CASRPGTGPYEQYF.